One and the same sample provided the 15 T cell receptor beta chains below, sequenced in a study of early T cells in non-severe SARS-CoV-2 infection. TCRdb used MiXCR to reprocess the 5' RACE reads, holding one entry per CDR3 protein. The sample has roughly 99,000 distinct CDR3 sequences, around 10% seen once. Sequencing was done on a sample of whole blood. The source of these receptors is an adult who was a healthcare worker with PCR-confirmed SARS-CoV-2 infection or an uninfected control (not recorded which).

The chain employs TRBV7-2 and TRBJ2-5, with D possibly TRBD1 on 5 matching bases. Trimming cost V 8 bases and J 2 bases, with 12 bases left between them. Germline V CDR1 and CDR2: SGHTA, FQGNSA. The CDR3 loop spans 13 amino acids. The CDR3 DNA reads as TGTGCCAGCGCTCTAGGGGCGCAAGAGACCCAGTACTTC. This gives the protein CASALGAQETQYF.

This clonotype has at least ten counts. The rearrangement uses TRBV7-9 and TRBJ2-2; D is ambiguous. Trimming stripped 3 bases from V and 6 bases from J, with 2 bases between. The CDR3 loop spans 11 amino acids. Germline V gives CDR1 SEHNR, CDR2 FQNEAQ (reference sequence). As DNA, the CDR3 is TGTGCCAGCAGCTTGTCCGGGGAGCTGTTTTTT. Translating it yields CASSLSGELFF.

This chain connects TRBV3-1 to TRBJ2-1; D gene ambiguous. V was clipped by 0 bases and J by 6 bases, with 6 bases between them. CDR1 is LGHDT, CDR2 YNNKEL, per germline (reference sequence). This CDR3 is 13 amino acids long. This CDR3 is CASSQDRGNEQFF. Here the CDR3 DNA reads TGTGCCAGCAGCCAAGATCGAGGCAATGAGCAGTTCTTC.

The chain links TRBV6-2 or TRBV6-3 to TRBJ2-1; 12 nucleotides match TRBD2. The CDR3 has 16 amino acids. CDR1 is MNHEY, CDR2 SVGEGT, per germline. Trimming removed 10 bases from V and 6 bases from J; junction bases left unmatched: 13. The CDR3 loop is CATTAITSGRSNEQFF. CDR3 sequence (DNA): TGTGCCACCACGGCCATTACTAGCGGGAGGTCCAATGAGCAGTTCTTC.

On this clonotype: A much larger clone sits a single nucleotide away, making a read error possible. J is TRBJ2-3 and V is TRBV10-1; TRBD2 agrees at 7 bases. The CDR3 runs 13 residues. Germline V gene data show CDR1 as WNHNN and CDR2 as SYGVQD (reference sequence). The CDR3 nucleotides are TGCGCCGGCAGTGTTGGGGGGGCAGATACGCAGTATTTT. This encodes CAGSVGGADTQYF.

Only a few counts were recorded for this clonotype. The rearrangement joins TRBV20-1 to TRBJ2-7; D gene unclear. This CDR3 has 12 residues. Germline CDR1 DFQATT, CDR2 SNEGSKA (reference sequence). The germline V and J ends were trimmed by 0 bases and 3 bases, with 6 bases remaining between them. CDR3 bases: TGCAGTGCTAGAGAATTAGTCTACGAGCAGTACTTC. This translates into CSARELVYEQYF.

A few counts support this clonotype. The gene calls are TRBV25-1 and TRBJ2-7; TRBD1 aligns across 10 bases. The CDR3 extends over 16 amino acids. J lost 6 bases, V lost 3 bases, and 11 bases had no gene match. Looked up from germline, CDR1 is MGHDK and CDR2 is SYGVNS. CDR3 nucleotide sequence: TGTGCCAGCAGTGACCCGACAGGGGGCGTCCGAGCCGAGCAGTACTTC. Translated: CASSDPTGGVRAEQYF.

This clonotype was recorded many times. The V and J genes are TRBV28 and TRBJ1-5, with no clear D. The CDR3 sequence is 16 residues long. Germline CDR1 reads MDHEN; CDR2 reads SYDVKM. The germline V and J ends were trimmed by 6 bases and 3 bases, with 18 bases remaining between them. CDR3 protein: CASRKGTDGYNQPQHF. CDR3 DNA: TGTGCCAGCAGAAAAGGTACGGACGGCTACAATCAGCCCCAGCATTTT.

This clonotype occurred many times. The V gene is TRBV27, the J gene TRBJ1-5, with TRBD1 matching over 8 bases. CDR3 size: 14 residues. V was pared by 3 bases and J by 5 bases, with 3 bases of the junction left unmatched. Germline loops: CDR1 MNHEY, CDR2 SMNVEV (reference sequence). CDR3 sequence: CASSFRGPDQPQHF. The CDR3 nucleotides read TGTGCCAGCAGTTTCAGGGGGCCGGATCAGCCCCAGCATTTT.

The chain joins TRBV15 to TRBJ1-1; D not certain. The V and J ends lost 4 bases and 2 bases respectively, with 8 bases between them. The CDR3 is 13 residues long. From germline, CDR1 is LNHNV and CDR2 YYDKDF (reference sequence). The CDR3 DNA is TGTGCCACCAGCATAAGAGAAAACACTGAAGCTTTCTTT. Translating gives CATSIRENTEAFF. The full variable domain, rest sourced from reference TRBV15 and TRBJ1-1, is DAMVIQNPRYQVTQFGKPVTLSCSQTLNHNVMYWYQQKSSQAPKLLFHYYDKDFNNEADTPDNFQSRRPNTSFCFLDIRSPGLGDTAMYLCATSIRENTEAFFGQGTRLTVV.

This clonotype showed up many times. The genes are TRBV12-3 or TRBV12-4 and TRBJ2-7; tentative D call: TRBD2 (5 bases). The CDR3 has 13 residues. V was shortened by 5 bases and J by 3 bases, with 11 bases between the two germline ends. The CDR3 loop reads CASSQRAVYEQYF. DNA of the CDR3: TGTGCCAGCAGTCAGAGGGCGGTCTACGAGCAGTACTTC.

This clonotype was seen at least ten times. The V and J genes are TRBV7-2 and TRBJ2-1, with 8 bases identical to TRBD2. V dropped 1 base and J dropped 4; count of bases not matched to a gene: 3. Germline lookup yields CDR1 SGHTA and CDR2 FQGNSA. This CDR3 region has 15 residues. The CDR3 spells CASSLVPGGYNEQFF. The CDR3, as DNA: TGTGCCAGCAGCTTAGTTCCGGGGGGGTACAATGAGCAGTTCTTC.

This clonotype showed up many times. This sequence joins TRBV7-8 and TRBJ2-1; 9 bases are shared with TRBD2. The V gene end was trimmed by 3 bases and the J gene end by 10 bases; junction bases not matched to a gene: 13. This CDR3 region has 16 residues. The germline gives CDR1 SGHVS, CDR2 FQNEAQ. The CDR3 sequence is CASSFLQREVKGEQFF. Written as DNA, the CDR3 is TGTGCCAGCAGCTTTCTACAGCGGGAGGTGAAAGGGGAGCAGTTCTTC.

The chain recombines TRBV14 with TRBJ2-5; weak D call: TRBD2 (6 bases). The CDR3 is 13 residues long. The V end was cut by 1 base, the J end by 8 bases, with 11 bases between. Germline V gives CDR1 SGHDN, CDR2 FVKESK. The CDR3 DNA follows: TGTGCCAGCAGCCAAGGGAGGGCGGACACCCAGTACTTC. This encodes CASSQGRADTQYF.

The chain recombines TRBV7-2 with TRBJ2-1; 9 nucleotides match TRBD1. The CDR3 loop spans 15 amino acids. The germline V gene has CDR1 SGHTA and CDR2 FQGNSA. The V and J ends lost 5 bases and 2 bases, in that order; junction bases with no gene match: 4. CDR3 residues: CASSAQGATYNEQFF. The CDR3 coding sequence is TGTGCCAGCAGCGCACAGGGGGCTACCTACAATGAGCAGTTCTTC.